The rows below give T cell receptor beta chains drawn from one sample of a study of shared clonotypes between healthy human individuals. Libraries were prepared by immunoSEQ multiplex PCR; TCRdb keeps only in-frame clonotypes and omits some of them. This sample has about 800,000 clones; around 96% occur once, and the top ten carry less than 0.25%. Sequenced sample: naive CD8+ T cells sorted from blood. The receptors come from a man younger than 40 in good health. Both conserved end residues are part of each CDR3. A D gene is named only where the DNA matches it firmly.

TRBV10-2,.,TRBJ2-7,CASMPTNSYEQYF,TGCGCCAGCATGCCGACAAACTCCTACGAGCAGTACTTC
TRBV4-1,TRBD2,TRBJ2-3,CASSLRTSGDTDTQYF,TGCGCCAGCAGCCTACGGACTAGCGGGGACACAGATACGCAGTATTTT
TRBV5-4,TRBD2,TRBJ2-3,CASSLVSSGRVTDTQYF,TGTGCCAGCAGCTTGGTATCTAGCGGGAGAGTAACAGATACGCAGTATTTT
TRBV27,TRBD2,TRBJ2-3,CASRSGAGPFSADTQYF,TGTGCCAGCAGAAGCGGGGCCGGGCCGTTTAGTGCAGATACGCAGTATTTT
TRBV29-1,.,TRBJ2-7,CSVVAGYEQYF,TGCAGCGTTGTCGCGGGCTACGAGCAGTACTTC
TRBV29-1,.,TRBJ2-1,CSVDQSVSQFF,TGCAGCGTTGATCAGAGCGTTTCGCAGTTCTTC
TRBV2,.,TRBJ2-2,CASSEYTGELFF,TGTGCCAGCAGTGAATACACCGGGGAGCTGTTTTTT
TRBV7-9,.,TRBJ2-7,CASRDYGGEQYF,TGTGCCAGCAGGGACTACGGCGGGGAGCAGTACTTC
TRBV5-1,.,TRBJ2-5,CASSLSGTQETQYF,TGCGCCAGCAGCTTATCGGGGACACAAGAGACCCAGTACTTC
TRBV28,.,TRBJ1-5,CASRSGAGFDQPQHF,TGTGCCAGCAGGTCGGGGGCAGGTTTCGATCAGCCCCAGCATTTT
TRBV18,.,TRBJ2-1,CASSPRVAELNEQFF,TGTGCCAGCTCACCCCGGGTAGCGGAACTCAATGAGCAGTTCTTC
TRBV11-2,TRBD2,TRBJ2-3,CASSLARGAGTNTDTQYF,TGTGCCAGCAGCTTGGCGAGGGGTGCAGGGACTAACACAGATACGCAGTATTTT